This TCR beta chain emerged from a study of cytomegalovirus exposure and HLA in healthy donors (dated by TCRdb to 2016 to 2017). With regard to the full study: An earlier analysis of some 620 of the donors reported 250 to 300 Gb of sequence data and 95 million to 130 million unique TCR beta sequences obtained from about 179 million T cells. Roughly 320 gigabases of sequencing data and around 88 million unique TCR sequences made up an early release that covered about 640 HLA-typed donors. Of the 398 genotyped donors, about 80% fell in the genetic ancestry cluster associated with self-reported Caucasian donors. The study was designed to test whether signatures of past pathogen exposure could be identified by cataloging public T cell receptors. Using immunosequencing, the study profiled T cell repertoires from about 610 subjects and related those repertoires to cytomegalovirus serostatus. Besides the first cohort of under 700 subjects, a separate validation cohort made up of roughly 120 different subjects was used. To predict cytomegalovirus infection status, the study combined high-throughput TCR immunosequencing, statistical association of individual TCRs with disease status, and machine learning. To study patterns of TCR occurrence, a later analysis re-analyzed previously published TCR beta repertoires from 650 to 750 donors and added high-resolution HLA genotyping. In the later analysis, no new phenotypic data were used to find candidate immune exposures; instead, reliance was placed on TCR beta sequences and their occurrence across donors. An earlier analysis of approximately 640 of the donors applied high-throughput TCR beta sequencing to assess whether each TCR beta V gene segment acted as functional or pseudogenic. Donor age, sex, ethnicity and CMV serostatus were collected together with the repertoire data. A later genetic analysis used genome-wide SNP genotypes for about three fifths of the roughly 700 donors, treating that subset as a discovery cohort. Every discovery cohort repertoire had been produced on one sequencing platform. HLA typing covered class I and class II loci at four-digit resolution. Typing coverage differed by locus: A, B, C, DRB1 and DQB1 were typed in roughly 620-630 donors, DQA1 in roughly 500, DPA1 in 600 to 610, and DPB1 in 472. A handful of DR-DQ haplotypes were handled as single units for association and clustering because linkage in the cohort was strong. On average, around 240,000 unique TCR beta nucleotide sequences were sequenced per donor among about 400 genotyped donors of the cohort, with roughly 18% of those sequences being non-productive.

The cohort consisted of more than 650 healthy bone marrow donors. At the time of sampling, every cohort member was nominally healthy, though immune exposures that went unrecorded were likely present. The donor was CMV seropositive and belonged to the group of 250 to 350 seropositive cohort members. Every donor gave a peripheral blood sample, and the peripheral blood mononuclear cells from that sample were used for TCR beta sequencing. The Qiagen DNeasy Blood Extraction Kit was used to extract genomic DNA from the blood cell samples. On the study overall, not on this receptor specifically: In both the original and validation cohorts, the classifier was reported to diagnose cytomegalovirus status with high specificity and sensitivity. The cohort was sequenced for TCR beta chains only, and without alpha or paired-chain data the features that could be detected were limited. Most TCR sequences were observed very rarely across donors, whereas some public TCRs were present in many individuals. Some IMGT-functional V segments, including TRBV6-2 and TRBV6-3, could not be told apart with the 87-base-pair reads, so those segments were excluded. Compared with the approximately 720-donor mean, donors in an Asian-associated ancestry cluster had fewer N-insertions in productive TCRs, according to a later genetic analysis. The only immune exposure information available for the cohort was CMV serostatus. In a later analysis, TCR association rates were found to vary across HLA loci, with the most associated TCRs seen for DRB1 alleles and the fewest for HLA-C alleles. Specific HLA alleles were associated with 18,000 or so TCR beta sequences at a false discovery rate of 0.05 in a later analysis. A later analysis found that HLA-associated TCR beta chains were more clonally expanded and had lower generation probabilities than equally common non-associated chains. In a later analysis, several top co-occurrence clusters were reported to appear linked to parvovirus B19, influenza, CMV and Epstein-Barr virus. Roughly uniform sequencing depth across donors was assumed in presence/absence analyses, although this assumption may not hold. A further reported finding was that TCR beta sequences accurately predicted the HLA-A and HLA-B alleles for most subjects in the first cohort. Because some donors lacked HLA typing at each locus, the association tests relied only on the typed subset. It was suggested by the authors that the approach could potentially be generalized to other disease states and immunological phenotypes. Strong co-occurrence of HLA alleles, especially DR and DQ, made assigning TCR associations to individual alleles difficult. Correlated functional status among segregating V segments might reflect linkage disequilibrium, but an unknown experimental factor could not be ruled out. A later genetic analysis associated a missense DCLRE1C variant with V-gene and J-gene trimming of TCR beta chains, and an independent cohort replicated the association. In a later analysis, most CMV-associated TCR beta chains were found to appear HLA-restricted, with HLA associations seemingly driven largely by CMV exposure. The study listed around 160 TCR beta chains as associated with cytomegalovirus. Some 16 rarely observed V segments, including chromosome 9 orphons, were excluded from the earlier analysis of several hundred of the donors because counts were too low. A group of highly shared sequence variants was considered likely to be a technical artifact of the sequencing pipeline. In vitro tests confirmed that a few of the cytomegalovirus-associated TCR beta chains recognize cytomegalovirus antigens. In an earlier analysis of roughly 500 of the donors, most TCR beta V segments appeared in productive rearrangements about 90% or about 30% of the time, broadly matching IMGT annotations.

Libraries were constructed by the immunoSEQ multiplex PCR assay. A mixture of 60 forward primers for TCR Vbeta segments and 13 reverse primers for TCR Jbeta segments was used in the multiplex PCR. A multiplex PCR assay on genomic DNA amplified the CDR3 region of rearranged TCR beta genes. Amplified TCR beta libraries were sequenced as 87-base-pair reads on the Illumina HiSeq System. In the source study's methods: A later analysis tallied about 77 million unique TCR beta chains across the 640 or so repertoires, and about 10 million of those chains were shared by two or more donors. Raw reads were error-corrected and collapsed into unique sequences with a nearest-neighbor algorithm that merged closely related sequences to remove PCR and sequencing errors. To assign V, D and J gene segments, CDR3 sequences were aligned to IMGT reference sequences. For a sequence to be retained, at least a six-nucleotide match to both a V gene segment and a J gene segment was required. A rearrangement was called productive if the CDR3 had no stop codons and remained in frame with V and J, and every other rearrangement was called non-productive. CDR3 was defined by IMGT convention, running from the second conserved V-encoded cysteine to the conserved J-encoded phenylalanine. Sequences without an unambiguous match to a single V gene segment were excluded from the earlier analysis of 587 of the donors. An earlier analysis of a few hundred of the donors called V segments functional above 56.7% productive rearrangements and segregating when the between-donor standard deviation exceeded 5%. A statistical classification framework was built for diagnosing cytomegalovirus status from the catalog of TCR beta chain sequences. In a later analysis, V and J genes were assigned by comparing TCR nucleotide sequences against IMGT/GENE-DB human TR gene sequences. The TCRdist pipeline was used in a later analysis to assign CDR3 sequences and most-parsimonious VDJ recombination scenarios. In a later analysis, every TCR beta chain was defined by the combination of its CDR3 amino acid sequence and its V-gene family, and reads without a unique V-gene family were dropped. A later analysis removed nearly 600 highly shared, low-generation-probability nucleotide sequences to deal with suspected cross-contamination and a sequencing artifact. In a later analysis, a clonal expansion index was calculated for each public chain from normalized within-repertoire ranks of inferred template counts. In a later analysis, generation probabilities were computed using a VDJ recombination model fitted to out-of-frame rearrangements, and the results were checked against IGoR. In a later analysis, TCR-TCR, TCR-HLA and TCR-CMV co-occurrence was scored with hypergeometric tests, and a repertoire-size bias correction was applied to TCR pairs. False discovery rates were estimated in a later analysis by permuting HLA or CMV assignments 20 times. In a later analysis, co-occurring TCRs were grouped with DBSCAN, and TCRdist sequence similarity was added when clustering was performed within HLA-allele-positive subsets. Repertoires with fewer than 30,000 or more than 120,000 public chains were left out of co-occurrence clustering, as were about 5 repertoires with anomalous nucleotide sharing. TCRdb re-hosts the immuneACCESS table, in-frame sequences only. Its copies lack some clones; in the studies checked, an unresolved V gene accounts for under half of them, and the cause for the rest is not known. From that table come the V and J calls and clone size; the DNA was used to work out D and trimming. This sample gives fewer than 120,000 clones in total; around 85% of them show up just once. About 6.8% of the sample lies in the top ten.

The cysteine opens and the phenylalanine closes a CDR3 of 18 amino acids. The read is trimmed to its CDR3 DNA, 54 bases read in frame from base 1. The V end gives up 2 bases and the J end 0 bases, leaving 7 bases in the junction not matched to a gene. A remark on this clone: Its antigen is not yet known. One base away there is no much larger clone; base qualities are not given.

The sequence links TRBV6-7 to TRBJ1-3; 10 bases in the middle match TRBD1. TRBV6-7 falls under the ORF class, with uncertain function. Sequences were obtained from PBMCs. The sequence derives from a man in his thirties or forties in good health and CMV-seropositive. The DNA is as follows: TGTGCCAGCAGTTACCAGACAGGGGGCACCTCCTCTGGAAACACCATATATTTT. Protein translation: CASSYQTGGTSSGNTIYF.